Listed below are T cell receptor beta chains from one sample, sequenced in a study of blood T cell repertoires in COVID-19. Assay used: immunoSEQ multiplex PCR; TCRdb lists only in-frame clones, some missing. The table includes some 160,000 clones, more than 70% detected once. Sequencing was done on a sample of peripheral blood. The source of these receptors is a man between 45 and 60 years old who had recovered from COVID-19. CDR3s include the opening cysteine and the closing phenylalanine or tryptophan. The order of the fields is V gene, J gene, D gene, clone size, CDR3 protein, CDR3 DNA. A D gene is named only where the DNA matches it firmly. Clone size is not always given. Where it is, it says once, few, many or a class for expanded clones.

>TRBV4-1|TRBJ2-5|-|-
CASSQGIREWQETQYF
TGCGCCAGCAGCCAAGGAATTCGAGAATGGCAAGAGACCCAGTACTTC
>TRBV4-3|TRBJ2-1|TRBD2|-
CASSQDLSAGGGPFDEQFF
TGCGCCAGCAGCCAAGATCTTAGTGCGGGAGGGGGGCCCTTTGATGAGCAGTTCTTC
>TRBV7-2|TRBJ2-1|TRBD1|-
CASSPPGQGFNEQFF
TGTGCCAGCAGCCCTCCCGGACAGGGGTTCAATGAGCAGTTCTTC
>TRBV28|TRBJ1-6|-|-
CASSWGNSPLHF
TGTGCCAGCAGCTGGGGCAATTCACCCCTCCACTTT
>TRBV7-9|TRBJ1-4|-|-
CASSHLVQGHREKLFF
TGTGCCAGCAGCCATCTGGTACAGGGACACAGGGAAAAACTGTTTTTT
>TRBV7-8|TRBJ1-1|TRBD1|-
CASSPRTDGQGRWTEAFF
TGTGCCAGCAGCCCTAGAACGGACGGACAGGGGAGATGGACTGAAGCTTTCTTT
>TRBV6-2/TRBV6-3|TRBJ2-7|-|-
CASSYGAGRPYEQYF
TGTGCCAGCAGTTACGGGGCAGGACGTCCCTACGAGCAGTACTTC
>TRBV15|TRBJ2-1|TRBD1|-
CATSGGTGSYNEQFF
TGTGCCACCAGCGGGGGGACAGGGTCCTACAATGAGCAGTTCTTC
>TRBV30|TRBJ2-7|-|-
CAWSVAGGLGSYEQYF
TGTGCCTGGAGTGTCGCAGGGGGACTTGGATCCTACGAGCAGTACTTC
>TRBV29-1|TRBJ1-1|-|-
CSGRGVTEAFF
TGCAGCGGCAGGGGTGTCACTGAAGCTTTCTTT
>TRBV6-2/TRBV6-3|TRBJ2-1|TRBD2|-
CASSYSGSGSSRLNEQFF
TGTGCCAGCAGTTACTCCGGGAGCGGGAGTTCCCGGTTAAATGAGCAGTTCTTC
>TRBV6-2/TRBV6-3|TRBJ2-2|TRBD2|-
CASIPGTTAMGGELFF
TGTGCCAGCATCCCCGGGACTACGGCTATGGGCGGGGAGCTGTTTTTT
>TRBV5-5|TRBJ1-5|-|few
CASSSTAQVNQPQHF
TGTGCCAGCAGCTCCACCGCCCAGGTAAACCAGCCCCAGCATTTT
>TRBV27|TRBJ1-2|-|-
CASSLDGGISYGYTF
TGTGCCAGCAGTTTGGACGGAGGGATTAGCTATGGCTACACCTTC